The 13 T cell receptor beta chains reported below all come from one sample, sequenced in a study of T-cell memory formation after mild COVID-19. MiXCR, run by TCRdb on the 5' RACE reads, gives a single entry per CDR3 protein. Of approximately 350,000 distinct CDR3 sequences in the sample, 10% to 15% are singletons; the top ten hold about 21%. Sequencing was done on a sample of PBMCs or a T cell subset sorted from them (not recorded which). Receptors originate from a man aged 18-30 years who had mild COVID-19 (a few samples of this study predate the infection). Cell type and time point are not known.

The chain has TRBV5-1 and TRBJ2-3; D perhaps matches TRBD1 (6 bases). Per germline, CDR1 SGHRS and CDR2 YFSETQ. The CDR3 runs to 14 residues. V was clipped by 2 bases and J by 6 bases, with 13 bases between them. CDR3 bases: TGCGCCAGCAGCTTACGACAGGTAGGGGATACGCAGTATTTT. It encodes CASSLRQVGDTQYF.

V is TRBV4-2 and J is TRBJ1-1; 7 nucleotides align to TRBD1. Germline loops: CDR1 LGHNA, CDR2 YNFKEQ. J was trimmed by 7 bases and V by 3 bases; bases with no gene match: 8. This CDR3 is 14 amino acids long. The CDR3 sequence is CASSQTGSGGEAFF. The DNA of the CDR3 is TGTGCCAGCAGCCAGACAGGGTCGGGAGGTGAAGCTTTCTTT.

CDR3 in DNA: TGCGCCAGCAGCCGAAACAGGGGTATAACAGATACGCAGTATTTT. This gives the protein CASSRNRGITDTQYF. The rearrangement uses TRBV4-1 and TRBJ2-3; 7 bases are a match to TRBD1. The length of the CDR3 is 15 residues. Germline values: CDR1 MGHRA, CDR2 YSYEKL. V shed 4 bases and J 3 bases; nucleotides not matched to a gene: 7.

This clonotype has more than one count but fewer than ten. The chain is built from TRBV7-9 and TRBJ1-3; D possibly corresponds to TRBD1 (5 bases). This CDR3 spans 16 amino acids. CDR1 SEHNR and CDR2 FQNEAQ come from the germline V gene (reference sequence). The V end lost 3 bases, the J end lost 0 bases, and 12 bases lay between the germline ends. CDR3 loop: CASSFGRATSGNTIYF. The CDR3 DNA reads TGTGCCAGCAGCTTCGGCAGGGCCACCTCTGGAAACACCATATATTTT.

This clonotype was detected once. The junction departs from germline at one end; a sequencing error may be responsible. This chain joins TRBV4-3 and TRBJ1-2; the D is unclear. The CDR3 spans 15 residues. Germline CDR1 LGHNA, CDR2 YSLEER. The CDR3 nucleotides are TGCGCCAGCATCCAAGGCCAGGACCGGCTGAGGGGCTACACCTTC. It specifies CASIQGQDRLRGYTF.

This clonotype has ten or more counts. The V call is TRBV7-6, the J call TRBJ2-7, with TRBD1 identical over 8 bases. CDR1 is SGHVS and CDR2 is FNYEAQ in the germline V gene. The junction had 7 bases not matched to a gene; V was cut back by 4 bases and J by 2 bases. The CDR3 has 15 residues. DNA for the CDR3: TGTGCCAGCAGCTACGGACAGGGTAGCCCCTACGAGCAGTACTTC. Translating gives CASSYGQGSPYEQYF.

The rearrangement links TRBV20-1 to TRBJ1-6; 10 bases align to TRBD1. Germline CDR1 is DFQATT and CDR2 is SNEGSKA (reference sequence). The CDR3 loop spans 14 amino acids. The J segment lost 7 bases and the V segment lost 5 bases, leaving 5 bases of the junction unmatched. As DNA, the CDR3 is TGCAGTGCTTCCCGACAGGGGGCAAATTCACCCCTCCACTTT. Amino acids: CSASRQGANSPLHF.

This chain uses TRBV3-1 with TRBJ1-3; D gene uncertain. The CDR3 is 14 amino acids. Germline-derived CDR1 and CDR2 are LGHDT and YNNKEL (reference sequence). V lost 0 bases and J lost 3, with 6 bases in between. The CDR3 sequence is CASSQETHGNTIYF. DNA for the CDR3: TGTGCCAGCAGCCAAGAGACCCATGGAAACACCATATATTTT.

This sequence joins TRBV6-5 and TRBJ1-1; D not resolved. Trimming cost V 3 bases and J 3 bases, with 11 bases left between them. Germline lookup yields CDR1 MNHEY and CDR2 SVGAGI. There are 14 residues in the CDR3. The CDR3 is CASSYHIRDTEAFF. CDR3 coding DNA: TGTGCCAGCAGTTATCACATCCGAGACACTGAAGCTTTCTTT.

This clonotype was counted many times. This chain uses TRBV12-3 or TRBV12-4 with TRBJ1-5; 7 bases line up with TRBD1. The CDR3 consists of 17 residues. V lost 5 bases and J lost 0; bases outside the gene matches: 10. Here the CDR3 reads CASSPRRGGFSNQPQHF. CDR3 nucleotides: TGTGCCAGCAGTCCCCGGAGAGGGGGCTTTAGCAATCAGCCCCAGCATTTT.

This sequence joins TRBV9 and TRBJ2-1; the match to TRBD1 covers 9 bases. This CDR3 is 15 amino acids long. Germline V gene data show CDR1 as SGDLS and CDR2 as YYNGEE. With V trimmed by 6 bases and J by 7 bases, 11 bases remained unmatched. CDR3 residues: CASTQGTGRLNEQFF. CDR3 in DNA: TGTGCCAGCACCCAAGGGACAGGGAGGCTGAATGAGCAGTTCTTC.

This clonotype was seen a handful of times. The chain has TRBV7-3 and TRBJ2-3; perhaps TRBD2 as D (6 bases). Germline V gives CDR1 SGHTA, CDR2 FQGTGA. With 6 bases removed from V and 3 bases from J, the gap between germline ends came to 10 bases. The CDR3 has 13 residues. CDR3 sequence reads: CASSGGATDTQYF. CDR3 sequence (DNA): TGTGCCAGCAGTGGCGGGGCGACAGATACGCAGTATTTT.

The chain uses TRBV30 and TRBJ2-5, with 8 positions matching TRBD2. V was clipped by 4 bases and J by 4 bases; unmatched bases: 8. The CDR3 has 14 residues. Germline CDR1 and CDR2: GTSNPN and SVGIG (reference sequence). In nucleotides, the CDR3 is TGTGCCTGGACGCTAGCGGGTGGATTAGAGACCCAGTACTTC. Its translation is CAWTLAGGLETQYF.